The rows below give T cell receptor beta chains drawn from one sample of a study of T cells in localized non-small cell lung cancer. Produced via immunoSEQ multiplex PCR; TCRdb's table is partial and in-frame only. The repertoire holds about 2,800 clones, with approximately 20% as singletons. The material sequenced was normal lung tissue next to the tumor, taken before any cancer treatment. The receptors here all came from a woman between 40 and 69 years old with stage I lung adenocarcinoma. Both conserved end residues are part of each CDR3.

j_gene,v_gene,CDR3aa
TRBJ2-2,TRBV19,CASSIAVGQRNTGELFF
TRBJ1-1,TRBV19,CASTQHMNTEAFF
TRBJ2-2,TRBV6-8,CASSSPGTGELFF
TRBJ1-5,TRBV19,CASTQGSNQPQHF
TRBJ2-3,TRBV18,CASSPQGGIPSTDTQYF
TRBJ2-4,TRBV6-8,CASSSAVVAKNIQYF
TRBJ2-3,TRBV11-3,CASSLGSGRAADTQYF
TRBJ1-2,TRBV6-8,CASSYVTGTGAYGYTF
TRBJ2-7,TRBV18,CASSPDRVHEQYF
TRBJ1-1,TRBV2,CASSFQGGDTEAFF
TRBJ2-5,TRBV6-8,CASSRTPQETQYF
TRBJ2-3,TRBV19,CASSMTGLSTDTQYF
TRBJ1-2,TRBV30,CAWSIGQYGYTF
TRBJ2-5,TRBV19,CASSRDRKETQYF
TRBJ1-1,TRBV6-8,CASRTGATEAFF
TRBJ2-3,TRBV11-3,CASSPPTSPATQYF
TRBJ1-2,TRBV19,CASSMRGDYGYTF
TRBJ2-4,TRBV6-8,CASRRDMGIQYF
TRBJ2-1,TRBV5-1,CASSLYTGGRNEQFF
TRBJ1-3,TRBV6-8,CASRRGDSLSGNTIYF
TRBJ2-7,TRBV11-3,CASSFLGAAGDEQYF
TRBJ2-7,TRBV6-8,CASSAPTYEQYF
TRBJ2-3,TRBV5-1,CASSTIADTDTQYF
TRBJ2-1,TRBV11-3,CASSSAGGRLPFDEQFF
TRBJ2-5,TRBV11-3,CASRTSGAGGETQYF
TRBJ1-1,TRBV6-8,CASTEALAQNTEAFF
TRBJ1-2,TRBV11-3,CASSSQTGGLGGYTF
TRBJ2-2,TRBV5-1,CASKEEPRGNTGELFF
TRBJ2-5,TRBV11-3,CASSQGGRTSGLETQYF
TRBJ1-2,TRBV28,CASSQDRALGSNYGYTF
TRBJ1-1,TRBV9,CASSEALQAGGMNTEAFF
TRBJ2-2,TRBV11-3,CASSLGLARTGELFF
TRBJ1-1,TRBV29-1,CSVVGSYRGTEAFF
TRBJ2-6,TRBV11-3,CASTGQGTGANVLTF
TRBJ2-2,TRBV7-5,CASSLAGGDGELFF
TRBJ1-1,TRBV6-8,CASSRNRGNTEAFF
TRBJ2-4,TRBV7-6,CASSSGTRRIRNIQYF
TRBJ2-7,TRBV28,CASSLAGRSREQYF
TRBJ2-7,TRBV30,CAWSSGSSQYF
TRBJ1-4,TRBV28,CASSPRQGREKLFF